The text below deals with one TCR beta chain. Antigen unknown. PCR amplification relied on 60 Vbeta primers (plus 13 Jbeta primers). Repertoires were generated with immunoSEQ multiplex PCR, while TCRdb's copy carries only in-frame clones and drops some. The sample consists of approximately 180,000 clones, about 75% of them appearing once. The CDR3 runs 13 residues. CDR1 is SGHRS, CDR2 YFSETQ, per germline. The junction had 8 bases not matched to a gene; V was cut back by 6 bases and J by 5 bases. The entry originates in a study of cytomegalovirus exposure and HLA in healthy donors. Study findings and constraints: In a later analysis, DRB1 alleles had the most associated TCRs; HLA-C alleles the fewest.

Specimen: PBMCs. V is TRBV5-1 and J is TRBJ2-7, with 7 bases identical to TRBD1. This sequence was found in a man aged 35-49 years in good health and CMV-seropositive. CDR3 nucleotide sequence: TGCGCCAGCAAGACAGGGTACCGCCACGAGCAGTACTTC. Encoded protein: CASKTGYRHEQYF.